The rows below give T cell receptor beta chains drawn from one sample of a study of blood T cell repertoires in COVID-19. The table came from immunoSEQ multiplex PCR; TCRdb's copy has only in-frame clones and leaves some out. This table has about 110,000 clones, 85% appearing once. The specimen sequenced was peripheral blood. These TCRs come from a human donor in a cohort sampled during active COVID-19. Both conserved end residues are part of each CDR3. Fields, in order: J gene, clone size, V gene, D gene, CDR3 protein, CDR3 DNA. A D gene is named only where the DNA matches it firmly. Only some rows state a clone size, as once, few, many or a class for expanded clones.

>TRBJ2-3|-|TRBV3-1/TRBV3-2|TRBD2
CASSQRGVVDTQYF
TGTGCCAGCAGCCAACGGGGGGTAGTGGATACGCAGTATTTT
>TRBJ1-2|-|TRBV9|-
CASSNPRLYGYTF
TGTGCCAGCAGTAATCCTAGGTTGTATGGCTACACCTTC
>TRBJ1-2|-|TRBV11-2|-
CASSPVSNYGYTF
TGTGCCAGCAGCCCGGTATCTAACTATGGCTACACCTTC
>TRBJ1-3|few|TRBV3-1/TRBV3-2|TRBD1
CASSDKGTASGNTIYF
TGTGCCAGCAGCGACAAAGGGACAGCTTCTGGAAACACCATATATTTT
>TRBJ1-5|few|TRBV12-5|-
CASGTLGASNQPQHF
TGTGCTAGTGGGACCTTGGGGGCTAGCAATCAGCCCCAGCATTTT
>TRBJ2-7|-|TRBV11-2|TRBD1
CASSSLGTGAYEQYF
TGTGCCAGCAGCTCTCTCGGGACAGGGGCCTACGAGCAGTACTTC
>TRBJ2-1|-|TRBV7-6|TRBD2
CASSPMGRGGQDEQFF
TGTGCCAGCAGCCCAATGGGGCGGGGGGGCCAGGATGAGCAGTTCTTC
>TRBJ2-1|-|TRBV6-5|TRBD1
CASRQGPYNEQFF
TGTGCCAGCAGACAGGGGCCATACAATGAGCAGTTCTTC
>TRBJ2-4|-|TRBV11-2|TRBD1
CASSLGGQVLAKNIQYF
TGTGCCAGCAGCTTAGGGGGACAGGTGCTAGCCAAAAACATTCAGTACTTC
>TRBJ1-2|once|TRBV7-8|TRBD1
CASSVRTGPYYGYTF
TGTGCCAGCAGTGTTAGGACAGGGCCCTACTATGGCTACACCTTC
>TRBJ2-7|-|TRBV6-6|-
CASRPTGTYEQYF
TGTGCCAGCAGACCCACAGGGACCTACGAGCAGTACTTC
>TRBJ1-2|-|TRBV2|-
CASSPGRGDYGYTF
TGTGCCAGCAGTCCGGGGAGGGGGGACTATGGCTACACCTTC
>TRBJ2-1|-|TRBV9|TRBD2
CASSVQRGGGSGEQFF
TGTGCCAGCAGCGTCCAGCGCGGGGGGGGTTCGGGCGAGCAGTTCTTC
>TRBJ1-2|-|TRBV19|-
CASSISSTAGVYGYTF
TGTGCCAGTAGTATAAGTAGTACGGCGGGAGTTTATGGCTACACCTTC
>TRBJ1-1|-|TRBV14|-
CASSPAPGSANTEAFF
TGTGCCAGCAGCCCAGCCCCGGGGTCAGCTAACACTGAAGCTTTCTTT
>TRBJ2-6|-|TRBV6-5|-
CASNLRRSGANVLTF
TGTGCCAGCAACCTCAGGCGCTCTGGGGCCAACGTCCTGACTTTC
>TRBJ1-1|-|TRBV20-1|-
CSARDTTAGFF
TGCAGTGCTAGAGATACGACCGCGGGTTTCTTT
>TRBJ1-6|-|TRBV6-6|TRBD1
CASSYPGQGYSPLHF
TGTGCCAGCAGTTACCCGGGACAGGGATACTCACCCCTCCACTTT
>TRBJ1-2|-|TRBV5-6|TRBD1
CASSLDRGVVYGYTF
TGTGCCAGCAGCTTAGACAGGGGAGTTGTCTATGGCTACACCTTC
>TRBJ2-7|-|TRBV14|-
CASSQPGAREQYF
TGTGCCAGCAGCCAGCCAGGGGCCCGCGAGCAGTACTTC
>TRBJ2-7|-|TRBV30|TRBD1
CAWTLGGPGQEMSEQYF
TGTGCCTGGACTCTAGGAGGTCCGGGACAGGAAATGTCCGAGCAGTACTTC
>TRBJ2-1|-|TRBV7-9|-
CASSPRLLNEQFF
TGTGCCAGCAGCCCTCGACTACTCAATGAGCAGTTCTTC
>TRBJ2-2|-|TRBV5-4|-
CASSPYAGELFF
TGTGCCAGCAGCCCCTACGCGGGGGAGCTGTTTTTT
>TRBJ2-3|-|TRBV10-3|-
CAISYDRSTDTQYF
TGTGCCATCAGCTATGACAGGTCCACAGATACGCAGTATTTT
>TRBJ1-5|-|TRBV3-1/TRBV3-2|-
CASSQDGSNQPQHF
TGTGCCAGCAGCCAAGATGGCAGCAATCAGCCCCAGCATTTT
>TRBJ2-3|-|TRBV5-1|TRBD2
CASSQVMAGGADTQYF
TGCGCCAGCAGCCAGGTGATGGCGGGGGGGGCAGATACGCAGTATTTT
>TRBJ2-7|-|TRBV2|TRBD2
CASSATSGTYEQYF
TGTGCCAGCAGTGCGACTAGCGGAACCTACGAGCAGTACTTC
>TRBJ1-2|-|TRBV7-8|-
CASSLDPSSNYGYTF
TGTGCCAGCAGCTTAGACCCCAGTTCTAACTATGGCTACACCTTC
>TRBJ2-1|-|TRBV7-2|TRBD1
CASSGRQGAFSYNEQFF
TGTGCCAGCAGCGGGAGACAGGGGGCATTCTCCTACAATGAGCAGTTCTTC
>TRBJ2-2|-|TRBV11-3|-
CASRRDSFTGELFF
TGTGCCAGCAGGCGGGACAGCTTCACCGGGGAGCTGTTTTTT
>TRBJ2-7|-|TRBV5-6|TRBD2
CASSPSYSGGPTRQYF
TGTGCCAGCAGCCCCTCTTATAGCGGGGGGCCTACGAGGCAGTACTTC
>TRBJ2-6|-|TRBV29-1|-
CSALQGSGANVLTF
TGCAGCGCCCTCCAGGGCTCTGGGGCCAACGTCCTGACTTTC
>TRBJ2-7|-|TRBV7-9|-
CASSPEQMGGYEQYF
TGTGCCAGCAGCCCGGAACAGATGGGGGGCTACGAGCAGTACTTC
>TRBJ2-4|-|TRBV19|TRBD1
CASSIGGQGENIQYF
TGTGCCAGTAGTATAGGGGGACAGGGGGAGAACATTCAGTACTTC
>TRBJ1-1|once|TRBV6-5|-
CASRTGHLEAFF
TGTGCCAGCAGAACGGGACATCTAGAAGCTTTCTTT
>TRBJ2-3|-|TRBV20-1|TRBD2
CSASPGLAGGTDTQYF
TGCAGTGCTAGTCCGGGACTAGCGGGGGGCACAGATACGCAGTATTTT
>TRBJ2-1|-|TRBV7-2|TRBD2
CASSLGGGVLREQFF
TGTGCCAGCAGCTTGGGCGGGGGGGTCCTACGTGAGCAGTTCTTC
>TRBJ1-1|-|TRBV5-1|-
CASSLGAGGAAEAFF
TGCGCCAGCAGCTTGGGTGCGGGGGGCGCAGCTGAAGCTTTCTTT
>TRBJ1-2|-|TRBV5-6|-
CASSYRHNYGYTF
TGTGCCAGCAGCTACAGACATAACTATGGCTACACCTTC
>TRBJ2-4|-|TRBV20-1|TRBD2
CSGSGGDIQYF
TGTTCGGGGTCGGGAGGGGACATTCAGTACTTC
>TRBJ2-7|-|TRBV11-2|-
CASSLDQVGEQYF
TGTGCCAGCAGCTTAGATCAGGTGGGCGAGCAGTACTTC
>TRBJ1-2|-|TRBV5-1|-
CASSLEFGVGGYTF
TGCGCCAGCAGCTTGGAATTCGGGGTTGGAGGCTACACCTTC
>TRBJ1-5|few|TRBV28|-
CASRAGGNSNQPQHF
TGTGCCAGCAGGGCGGGAGGGAATAGCAATCAGCCCCAGCATTTT
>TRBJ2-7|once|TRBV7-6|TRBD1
CASSLGWGQGVYEQYF
TGTGCCAGCAGCTTAGGGTGGGGACAGGGGGTTTACGAGCAGTACTTC
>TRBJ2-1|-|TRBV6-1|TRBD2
CASSDRTRNWREQFF
TGTGCCAGCAGTGATAGGACTAGGAATTGGCGGGAGCAGTTCTTC
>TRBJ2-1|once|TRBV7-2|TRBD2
CASSPQLAGGQGEQFF
TGTGCCAGCAGCCCCCAACTAGCGGGGGGGCAAGGTGAGCAGTTCTTC